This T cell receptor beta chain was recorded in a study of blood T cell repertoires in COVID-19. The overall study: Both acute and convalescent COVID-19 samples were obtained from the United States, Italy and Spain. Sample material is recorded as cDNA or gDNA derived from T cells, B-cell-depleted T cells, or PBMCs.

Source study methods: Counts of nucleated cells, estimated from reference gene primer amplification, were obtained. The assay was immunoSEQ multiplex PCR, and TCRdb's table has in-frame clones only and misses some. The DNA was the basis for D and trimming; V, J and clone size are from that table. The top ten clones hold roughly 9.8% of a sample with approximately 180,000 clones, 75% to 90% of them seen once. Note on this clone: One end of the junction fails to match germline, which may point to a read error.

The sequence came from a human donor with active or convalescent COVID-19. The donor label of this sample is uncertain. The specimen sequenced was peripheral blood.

The CDR3, as DNA: TGTGCCAGCAGGAAAAGGACAGGGGGCACGGACTTC. Amino acid sequence: CASRKRTGGTDF. V and J are TRBV28 and TRBJ2-5, with 11 bases fitting TRBD1. The CDR3 has 12 residues. Per the germline V gene, CDR1 is MDHEN and CDR2 is SYDVKM. Variable domain in full (rest from reference TRBV28 and TRBJ2-5): DVKVTQSSRYLVKRTGEKVFLECVQDMDHENMFWYRQDPGLGLRLIYFSYDVKMKEKGDIPEGYSVSREKKERFSLILESASTNQTSMYLCASRKRTGGTDFGPGTRLLVL.